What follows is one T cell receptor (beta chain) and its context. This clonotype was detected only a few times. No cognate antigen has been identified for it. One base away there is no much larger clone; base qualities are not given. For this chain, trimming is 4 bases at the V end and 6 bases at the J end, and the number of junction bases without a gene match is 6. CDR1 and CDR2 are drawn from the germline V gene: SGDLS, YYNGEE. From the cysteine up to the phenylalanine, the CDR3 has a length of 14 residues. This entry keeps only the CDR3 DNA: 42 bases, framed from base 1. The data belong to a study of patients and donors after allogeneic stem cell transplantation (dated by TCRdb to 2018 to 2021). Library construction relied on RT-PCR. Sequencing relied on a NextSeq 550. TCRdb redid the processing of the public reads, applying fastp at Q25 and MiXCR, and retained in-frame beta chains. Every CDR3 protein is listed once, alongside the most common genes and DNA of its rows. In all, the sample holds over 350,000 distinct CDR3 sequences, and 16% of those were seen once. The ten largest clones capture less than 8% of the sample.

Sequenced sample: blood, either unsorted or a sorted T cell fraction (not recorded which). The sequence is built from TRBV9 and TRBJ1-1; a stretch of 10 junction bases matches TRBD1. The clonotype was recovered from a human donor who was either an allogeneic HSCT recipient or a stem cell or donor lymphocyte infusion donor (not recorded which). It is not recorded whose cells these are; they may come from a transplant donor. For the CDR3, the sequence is CASSPGQGRAEAFF. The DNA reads TGTGCCAGCAGCCCGGGACAGGGGAGGGCTGAAGCTTTCTTT.